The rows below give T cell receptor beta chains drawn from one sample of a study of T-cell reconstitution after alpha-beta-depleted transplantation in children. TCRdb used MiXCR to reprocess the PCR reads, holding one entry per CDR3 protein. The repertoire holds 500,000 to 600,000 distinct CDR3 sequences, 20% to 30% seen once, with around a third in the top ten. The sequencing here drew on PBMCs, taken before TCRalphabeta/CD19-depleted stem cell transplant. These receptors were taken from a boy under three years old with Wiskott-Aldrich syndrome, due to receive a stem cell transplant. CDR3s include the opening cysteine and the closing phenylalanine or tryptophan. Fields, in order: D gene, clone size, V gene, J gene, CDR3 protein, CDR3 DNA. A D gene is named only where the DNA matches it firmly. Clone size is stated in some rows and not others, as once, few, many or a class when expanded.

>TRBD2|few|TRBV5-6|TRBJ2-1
CASTPTSGLDSYNEQFF
TGTGCCAGCACCCCGACTAGCGGACTTGACTCCTACAATGAGCAGTTCTTC
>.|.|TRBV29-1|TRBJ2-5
CSVEFGRRETQYF
TGCAGCGTTGAGTTTGGGAGACGGGAGACCCAGTACTTC
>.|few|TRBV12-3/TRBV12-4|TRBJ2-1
CASSQTVQAPNEQFF
TGTGCCAGCTCGCAGACAGTTCAAGCCCCCAATGAGCAGTTCTTC
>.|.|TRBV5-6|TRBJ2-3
CASSWEGGSGTDTQYF
TGTGCCAGCAGCTGGGAAGGGGGTAGCGGCACAGATACGCAGTATTTT
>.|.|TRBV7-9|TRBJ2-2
CASIGDSTSGELFF
TGTGCCAGCATAGGGGACTCCACGTCCGGGGAGCTGTTTTTT
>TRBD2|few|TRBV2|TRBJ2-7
CASSERLAGLSYEQYF
TGTGCCAGCAGTGAAAGACTAGCGGGACTATCCTACGAGCAGTACTTC
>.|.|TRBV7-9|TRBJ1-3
CASSWSSGNTIYF
TGTGCCAGCAGCTGGAGCTCTGGAAACACCATATATTTT
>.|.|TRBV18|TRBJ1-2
CASSRREMIGYTF
TGTGCCAGCTCTCGTCGGGAGATGATTGGCTACACCTTC
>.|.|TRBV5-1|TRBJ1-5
CASSLAGGKKHF
TGCGCCAGCAGCTTGGCGGGGGGCAAAAAGCATTTT
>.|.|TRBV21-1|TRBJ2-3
CASSQAGRRTDTQYF
TGTGCCAGCAGCCAGGCCGGGCGCCGCACAGATACGCAGTATTTT
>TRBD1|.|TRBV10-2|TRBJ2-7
CASRSGTGVVKQYF
TGCGCCAGCAGATCCGGGACAGGGGTTGTAAAGCAGTACTTC
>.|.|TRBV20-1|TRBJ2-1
CSAPTQTQSTYNEQFF
TGCAGTGCTCCTACTCAGACGCAATCCACCTACAATGAGCAGTTCTTC
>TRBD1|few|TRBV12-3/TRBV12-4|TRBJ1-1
CASRGQRVEAFF
TGTGCCAGCAGGGGACAGAGGGTTGAAGCTTTCTTT